The present T cell receptor beta chain was sequenced within a study of cytomegalovirus exposure and HLA in healthy donors. Amplification used 60 Vbeta primers and 13 Jbeta primers. Produced via immunoSEQ multiplex PCR; TCRdb's table is partial and in-frame only. The sample has tens of thousands of clones; less than 85% are singletons. The sample taken for sequencing was PBMCs. This clonotype was sampled from a woman between 45 and 60 years old in good health and CMV-seropositive.

The CDR3 DNA reads TGTGCCAGTAGTATAGACAGGGTGGTCCAGCATTTT. Its translation: CASSIDRVVQHF. This chain links TRBV19 with TRBJ1-5; TRBD1 might be the D (5 bases). With 0 bases removed from V and 12 bases from J, the gap between germline ends came to 9 bases. Germline V CDR1 and CDR2: LNHDA, SQIVND (reference sequence). This CDR3 spans 12 amino acids.